The rows below give T cell receptor beta chains drawn from one sample of a study of T cell responses to AZD1222 COVID-19 vaccine. Clones were sequenced by immunoSEQ multiplex PCR, and TCRdb holds only the in-frame ones, with some missing. This table holds approximately 150,000 clones, 80% to 95% found once. This material consisted of peripheral blood, taken 28 days after the second AZD1222 dose. These TCRs come from an adult who received the AZD1222 COVID-19 vaccine. Both conserved end residues are part of each CDR3. D genes are given only for firm matches. Part of the rows lack a size; the others show once, few, many or a class for expanded clones.

TRBJ1-2 TRBV5-1 . . CASSRVGNVYGYTF TGCGCCAGCAGCAGGGTCGGTAATGTGTATGGCTACACCTTC
TRBJ1-1 TRBV12-5 . . CASGFGPNTEAFF TGTGCTAGTGGTTTTGGGCCGAACACTGAAGCTTTCTTT
TRBJ1-4 TRBV7-6 once . CASSLGPNEKLFF TGTGCCAGCAGCTTGGGGCCCAATGAAAAACTGTTTTTT
TRBJ1-2 TRBV6-5 . TRBD1 CASRPTGRANYGYTF TGTGCCAGCAGACCGACAGGGAGAGCTAACTATGGCTACACCTTC
TRBJ1-5 TRBV4-1 . . CASSQFITGQPQHF TGCGCCAGCAGCCAATTTATAACCGGTCAGCCCCAGCATTTT
TRBJ2-6 TRBV24-1 . . CATRPGRNSGANVLTF TGTGCCACCAGACCGGGACGTAACTCTGGGGCCAACGTCCTGACTTTC
TRBJ2-2 TRBV4-3 . TRBD2 CASSPTSGAIPTGELFF TGCGCCAGCAGCCCGACTAGCGGAGCCATTCCCACCGGGGAGCTGTTTTTT
TRBJ1-5 TRBV18 . TRBD1 CASSPRTGDQPQHF TGTGCCAGCTCACCACGCACAGGGGACCAGCCCCAGCATTTT
TRBJ2-2 TRBV6-4 . . CASSEGLGSGELFF TGTGCCAGCAGTGAAGGGTTGGGAAGCGGGGAGCTGTTTTTT
TRBJ2-5 TRBV5-5 . . CASSLSSGFQETQYF TGTGCCAGCAGCCTCTCCAGCGGCTTCCAAGAGACCCAGTACTTC
TRBJ2-3 TRBV6-5 . . CASSSIGPTDTQYF TGTGCCAGCAGCTCCATTGGTCCCACAGATACGCAGTATTTT
TRBJ1-1 TRBV7-3 . TRBD1 CASSPGQGNTEAFF TGTGCCAGCAGCCCGGGACAGGGGAACACTGAAGCTTTCTTT
TRBJ1-1 TRBV18 . . CASSPFLTGRNTEAFF TGTGCCAGCTCACCATTTCTCACAGGACGGAACACTGAAGCTTTCTTT
TRBJ1-5 TRBV7-9 few . CASSLTGTDQPQHF TGTGCCAGCAGCTTAACGGGGACGGATCAGCCCCAGCATTTT
TRBJ1-2 TRBV19 . . CASSLGGQYYGYTF TGTGCCAGTAGCCTCGGGGGCCAATACTATGGCTACACCTTC
TRBJ2-2 TRBV24-1 . . CATAGGRKGELFF TGTGCCACCGCTGGGGGGAGAAAGGGGGAGCTGTTTTTT